Listed below are T cell receptor beta chains from one sample, sequenced in a study of blood T cell repertoires in COVID-19. Repertoires were generated with immunoSEQ multiplex PCR, while TCRdb's copy carries only in-frame clones and drops some. The table includes a few hundred thousand clones, around four fifths detected once. The sample was peripheral blood. Receptors originate from a woman older than 75 with COVID-19, enrolled during active disease. CDR3s include the opening cysteine and the closing phenylalanine or tryptophan. D genes are given only for firm matches. Clone sizes are given selectively: once, few, many, or a class where the clone is expanded.

CDR3nt: TGTGCCAGCAGTTCTACAGGTTTCCCGAACACTGAAGCTTTCTTT
CDR3aa: CASSSTGFPNTEAFF
abundance: few
v_gene: TRBV28
d_gene: .
j_gene: TRBJ1-1

CDR3nt: TGTGCCAGCAGCCAAGAACAGAGTAATTCACCCCTCCACTTT
CDR3aa: CASSQEQSNSPLHF
abundance: few
v_gene: TRBV4-2
d_gene: .
j_gene: TRBJ1-6

CDR3nt: TGTGCCAGCAGTTTATCGGGAAGAGGGGCTTTCTTT
CDR3aa: CASSLSGRGAFF
abundance: .
v_gene: TRBV12-3/TRBV12-4
d_gene: .
j_gene: TRBJ1-1

CDR3nt: TGTGCCAGCACCGTAGTTAGGAGTGAGTGGTCGCACACTGAAGCTTTCTTT
CDR3aa: CASTVVRSEWSHTEAFF
abundance: .
v_gene: TRBV28
d_gene: .
j_gene: TRBJ1-1

CDR3nt: TGTGCCAGCAGCGCCCACACCACCGGGACAGGGTACACCGGGGAGCTGTTTTTT
CDR3aa: CASSAHTTGTGYTGELFF
abundance: once
v_gene: TRBV9
d_gene: TRBD1
j_gene: TRBJ2-2

CDR3nt: TGTGCCAGCGACAGGGGACGCCCGAACACTGAAGCTTTCTTT
CDR3aa: CASDRGRPNTEAFF
abundance: .
v_gene: TRBV19
d_gene: TRBD1
j_gene: TRBJ1-1

CDR3nt: TGTGCCAGCAGTTCCCCTGACAGGAGGGGCTACACCTTC
CDR3aa: CASSSPDRRGYTF
abundance: few
v_gene: TRBV28
d_gene: .
j_gene: TRBJ1-2

CDR3nt: TGTGCCTGGAGCGGGACAGGGATTGGGTTGTATTTT
CDR3aa: CAWSGTGIGLYF
abundance: .
v_gene: TRBV30
d_gene: TRBD1
j_gene: TRBJ1-3

CDR3nt: TGTGCCAGTAGTATAGGGACGGGAGGGGCAGATACGCAGTATTTT
CDR3aa: CASSIGTGGADTQYF
abundance: .
v_gene: TRBV19
d_gene: TRBD2
j_gene: TRBJ2-3

CDR3nt: TGTGCCAGTAGTCCGGTAAAGAGGGGGCTTGGAAACACCATATATTTT
CDR3aa: CASSPVKRGLGNTIYF
abundance: .
v_gene: TRBV19
d_gene: TRBD1
j_gene: TRBJ1-3

CDR3nt: TGTGCCAGCGGGAGGCCGAGCGCTGAAGCTTTCTTT
CDR3aa: CASGRPSAEAFF
abundance: .
v_gene: TRBV6-5
d_gene: .
j_gene: TRBJ1-1

CDR3nt: TGTGCCATCAGTGAGTCGCAACTCCCTCCCTACGAGCAGTACTTC
CDR3aa: CAISESQLPPYEQYF
abundance: .
v_gene: TRBV10-3
d_gene: .
j_gene: TRBJ2-7

CDR3nt: TGTGCCAGTAGCCGGACTAGCGGGGGCGTAACAATTAGCATTCAGTACTTC
CDR3aa: CASSRTSGGVTISIQYF
abundance: once
v_gene: TRBV19
d_gene: TRBD2
j_gene: TRBJ2-4

CDR3nt: TGTGCCAGCAGCCCTAGCGGGGGGGGGATTGCCTACAATGAGCAGTTCTTC
CDR3aa: CASSPSGGGIAYNEQFF
abundance: .
v_gene: TRBV5-4
d_gene: TRBD2
j_gene: TRBJ2-1

CDR3nt: TGTGCCAGCAGCCCCGACAGCTCCTATAATTCACCCCTCCACTTT
CDR3aa: CASSPDSSYNSPLHF
abundance: .
v_gene: TRBV7-2
d_gene: .
j_gene: TRBJ1-6

CDR3nt: TGTGCCACCAGTGACCGGGGAAGATCCGGCTACACCTTC
CDR3aa: CATSDRGRSGYTF
abundance: .
v_gene: TRBV24-1
d_gene: .
j_gene: TRBJ1-2

CDR3nt: TGTGCCAGCAGCTCTCGGGGGACAGGAAACCACTGGGTCCAAGAGACCCAGTACTTC
CDR3aa: CASSSRGTGNHWVQETQYF
abundance: once
v_gene: TRBV7-9
d_gene: TRBD1
j_gene: TRBJ2-5

CDR3nt: TGTGCCAGCAGCTTCATCAGGCGGGGGGAAGAGACCCAGTACTTC
CDR3aa: CASSFIRRGEETQYF
abundance: once
v_gene: TRBV7-8
d_gene: TRBD2
j_gene: TRBJ2-5

CDR3nt: TGTGCCAGCAGCGGCCGGGACAGGGGGCAAGAGACCCAGTACTTC
CDR3aa: CASSGRDRGQETQYF
abundance: .
v_gene: TRBV21-1
d_gene: .
j_gene: TRBJ2-5

CDR3nt: TGTGCCAGCAGCCAAGGAGGTGTTACGGCACCCCTCCACTTT
CDR3aa: CASSQGGVTAPLHF
abundance: few
v_gene: TRBV3-1/TRBV3-2
d_gene: .
j_gene: TRBJ1-6

CDR3nt: TGTGCCAGCAGCGTAGCTACAGGGGGGGTCCAAGAGACCCAGTACTTC
CDR3aa: CASSVATGGVQETQYF
abundance: .
v_gene: TRBV9
d_gene: .
j_gene: TRBJ2-5

CDR3nt: TGTGCCAGCAGGCCCTCTAGCGGGGGTGAGACCCAGTACTTC
CDR3aa: CASRPSSGGETQYF
abundance: .
v_gene: TRBV14
d_gene: TRBD2
j_gene: TRBJ2-5

CDR3nt: TGTGCCAGCTCCCCTTCCGCGGAGACCCAGTACTTC
CDR3aa: CASSPSAETQYF
abundance: .
v_gene: TRBV18
d_gene: .
j_gene: TRBJ2-5

CDR3nt: TGTGCCTGGAGTGTAACACTGACAGGGAATCAGCCCCAGCATTTT
CDR3aa: CAWSVTLTGNQPQHF
abundance: .
v_gene: TRBV30
d_gene: TRBD1
j_gene: TRBJ1-5